This is a list of T cell receptor beta chains from one sample in a study of shared clonotypes between healthy human individuals. Sequenced by immunoSEQ multiplex PCR; TCRdb stores in-frame clones only, minus some. This sample has about 680,000 clones; about two thirds occur once, and the top ten carry around 2%. The specimen sequenced was memory CD4+ T cells sorted from blood. The receptor source for this set is a woman under 40 in good health. CDR3s include the opening cysteine and the closing phenylalanine or tryptophan. D genes are given only for firm matches. A row's size may be missing; if present it is once, few, many or a size class.

.	TRBV7-2	.	TRBJ1-1	CASSSYLRTDEAFF	TGTGCCAGCAGCTCTTACTTACGGACAGACGAAGCTTTCTTT
.	TRBV18	.	TRBJ2-6	CASSPPGAGANVLTF	TGTGCCAGCTCACCACCCGGGGCTGGGGCCAACGTCCTGACTTTC
.	TRBV19	TRBD1	TRBJ1-2	CASRIWRTGATNYGYTF	TGTGCCAGTAGGATTTGGAGGACAGGGGCAACAAACTATGGCTACACCTTC
.	TRBV29-1	.	TRBJ1-3	CSGSSGNTIYF	TGCAGCGGTAGCTCTGGAAACACCATATATTTT
.	TRBV19	TRBD1	TRBJ1-5	CASKGTGGQPQHF	TGTGCCAGTAAGGGGACAGGCGGGCAGCCCCAGCATTTT
.	TRBV28	TRBD1	TRBJ1-5	CASRDRGPGQPQHF	TGTGCCAGCAGGGACAGGGGGCCGGGCCAGCCCCAGCATTTT
once	TRBV6-4	.	TRBJ1-1	CASSDSEGTFTEAFF	TGTGCCAGCAGTGACTCGGAGGGGACATTCACTGAAGCTTTCTTT
few	TRBV6-1	.	TRBJ2-7	CASGVGQAYEQYF	TGTGCCAGCGGGGTAGGGCAGGCCTACGAGCAGTACTTC
.	TRBV15	.	TRBJ1-5	CATSSGFGFSNQPQHF	TGTGCCACCAGCAGCGGGTTCGGGTTTAGCAATCAGCCCCAGCATTTT
few	TRBV28	.	TRBJ1-1	CASRVTGEMNTEAFF	TGTGCCAGCAGGGTGACAGGAGAAATGAACACTGAAGCTTTCTTT
once	TRBV5-6	TRBD1	TRBJ1-1	CASSLSDREYTEAFF	TGTGCCAGCAGCTTGTCCGACAGGGAATACACTGAAGCTTTCTTT
.	TRBV7-3	.	TRBJ2-1	CASSIRRSSYNEQFF	TGTGCCAGCAGCATTAGGAGGAGCTCCTACAATGAGCAGTTCTTC
.	TRBV5-6	TRBD2	TRBJ2-7	CASSHTGTSGSWSEQYF	TGTGCCAGCAGCCACACCGGGACTAGCGGGAGTTGGAGCGAGCAGTACTTC
.	TRBV29-1	.	TRBJ1-3	CSVFLLGEQGNTIYF	TGCAGCGTCTTCCTCTTGGGGGAACAGGGAAACACCATATATTTT
.	TRBV29-1	.	TRBJ2-4	CSVVARDVKNIQYF	TGCAGCGTTGTAGCCAGGGACGTCAAAAACATTCAGTACTTC
many	TRBV7-3	.	TRBJ1-4	CASSLLRELDEKLFF	TGTGCCAGCAGCTTACTAAGGGAATTAGATGAAAAACTGTTTTTT
.	TRBV29-1	.	TRBJ1-1	CSVSWNTEAFF	TGCAGCGTTTCATGGAACACTGAAGCTTTCTTT
.	TRBV5-1	TRBD2	TRBJ2-7	CASSLGGSVISYEQYF	TGCGCCAGCAGCTTGGGCGGGAGTGTAATCTCCTACGAGCAGTACTTC
.	TRBV14	TRBD1	TRBJ2-7	CASGQGFYEQYF	TGTGCAAGCGGACAGGGCTTCTACGAGCAGTACTTC
.	TRBV28	.	TRBJ2-7	CASSLAGFVVYEQYF	TGTGCCAGCAGTTTGGCAGGGTTCGTCGTCTACGAGCAGTACTTC
.	TRBV7-8	.	TRBJ2-7	CASSSGPVGKPTYEQYF	TGTGCCAGCAGCTCCGGCCCCGTAGGGAAGCCAACCTACGAGCAGTACTTC
.	TRBV7-9	.	TRBJ1-4	CASSLRSANEKLFF	TGTGCCAGCAGTCTCCGTTCAGCAAATGAAAAACTGTTTTTT
few	TRBV18	TRBD2	TRBJ2-7	CASSQGTSGAYEQYF	TGTGCCAGCTCACAGGGGACTAGCGGAGCCTACGAGCAGTACTTC
.	TRBV7-9	TRBD2	TRBJ2-7	CASSKTTSGVYEQYF	TGTGCCAGCAGCAAGACTACTAGCGGCGTCTACGAGCAGTACTTC
.	TRBV27	TRBD1	TRBJ2-7	CASRTGTGFYEQYF	TGTGCCAGCAGGACCGGGACAGGGTTCTACGAGCAGTACTTC
.	TRBV25-1	TRBD1	TRBJ2-5	CASSDGDRGWKTQYF	TGTGCCAGCAGTGATGGGGACAGGGGATGGAAGACCCAGTACTTC
.	TRBV18	.	TRBJ2-5	CASSPVRDYQETQYF	TGTGCCAGCTCACCCGTCCGGGACTACCAAGAGACCCAGTACTTC
.	TRBV7-2	.	TRBJ1-1	CASSLVPRGGMNTEAFF	TGTGCCAGCAGCTTAGTCCCCCGGGGAGGGATGAACACTGAAGCTTTCTTT
.	TRBV5-8	TRBD1	TRBJ1-5	CASSPGTGANQPQHF	TGTGCCAGCAGCCCCGGGACAGGGGCTAATCAGCCCCAGCATTTT
.	TRBV5-1	TRBD2	TRBJ2-2	CASSLAAGSPGELFF	TGCGCCAGCAGCTTGGCAGCGGGAAGTCCCGGGGAGCTGTTTTTT
many	TRBV19	TRBD1	TRBJ1-1	CASSTQTGVGVAFF	TGTGCCAGTAGTACCCAAACAGGGGTGGGAGTCGCTTTCTTT
.	TRBV7-9	TRBD2	TRBJ2-3	CASSLEPGTSGLRDTQYF	TGTGCCAGCAGCTTAGAGCCCGGGACTAGCGGCCTTAGGGATACGCAGTATTTT
.	TRBV4-1	.	TRBJ2-1	CASSHAPNGDNEQFF	TGCGCCAGCAGCCATGCCCCCAACGGGGACAATGAGCAGTTCTTC
.	TRBV4-1	TRBD1	TRBJ2-7	CASSPHFGDRAYEQYF	TGCGCCAGCAGCCCCCATTTTGGGGACAGAGCCTACGAGCAGTACTTC
.	TRBV19	.	TRBJ1-5	CASSIASPNQPQHF	TGTGCCAGTAGTATAGCCAGCCCCAATCAGCCCCAGCATTTT
.	TRBV6-5	.	TRBJ2-7	CASSYAGRGAHEQYF	TGTGCCAGCAGTTACGCCGGCCGAGGGGCCCACGAGCAGTACTTC
few	TRBV10-3	.	TRBJ2-3	CAISESMGLAHTQYF	TGTGCCATCAGTGAGTCGATGGGCTTGGCACATACGCAGTATTTT
.	TRBV27	.	TRBJ2-6	CASSPLWAGANVLTF	TGTGCCAGCAGTCCGCTTTGGGCTGGGGCCAACGTCCTGACTTTC
.	TRBV13	.	TRBJ1-2	CASSLMQGANYGYTF	TGTGCCAGCAGCTTAATGCAGGGAGCTAACTATGGCTACACCTTC
.	TRBV7-2	TRBD1	TRBJ1-5	CASSFTGTGSNQPQHF	TGTGCCAGCAGCTTTACCGGGACAGGTAGCAATCAGCCCCAGCATTTT
.	TRBV4-1	TRBD2	TRBJ2-3	CASSQGDGRGNTDTQYF	TGCGCCAGCAGCCAAGGGGACGGGAGGGGTAACACAGATACGCAGTATTTT
few	TRBV6-6	.	TRBJ1-1	CASSSLGSTEAFF	TGTGCCAGCAGTTCTTTAGGGAGTACTGAAGCTTTCTTT
.	TRBV14	TRBD2	TRBJ2-2	CASSQVAGATGELFF	TGTGCCAGCAGCCAAGTTGCGGGAGCTACCGGGGAGCTGTTTTTT
.	TRBV14	TRBD2	TRBJ2-2	CASSQLAANTGELFF	TGTGCCAGCAGCCAACTAGCGGCGAACACCGGGGAGCTGTTTTTT
.	TRBV30	.	TRBJ1-1	CAWIDGSNTEAFF	TGTGCCTGGATTGACGGATCGAACACTGAAGCTTTCTTT
many	TRBV14	TRBD1	TRBJ2-7	CASSQVWTGEQYF	TGTGCCAGCAGCCAAGTGTGGACAGGGGAGCAGTACTTC